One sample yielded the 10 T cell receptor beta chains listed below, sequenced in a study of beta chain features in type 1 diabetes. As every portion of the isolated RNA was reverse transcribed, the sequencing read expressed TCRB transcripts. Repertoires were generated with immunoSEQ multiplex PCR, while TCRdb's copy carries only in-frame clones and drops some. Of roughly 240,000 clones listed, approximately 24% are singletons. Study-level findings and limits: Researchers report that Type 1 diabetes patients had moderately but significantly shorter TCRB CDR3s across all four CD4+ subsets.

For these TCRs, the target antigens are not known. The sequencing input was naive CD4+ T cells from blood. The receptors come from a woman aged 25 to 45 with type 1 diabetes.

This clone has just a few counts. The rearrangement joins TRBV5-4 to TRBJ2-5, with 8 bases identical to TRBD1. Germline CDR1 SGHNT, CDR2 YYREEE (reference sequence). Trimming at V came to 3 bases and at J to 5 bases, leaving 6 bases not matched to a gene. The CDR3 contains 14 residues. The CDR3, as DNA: TGTGCCAGCAGCTCCCGGACAGGGAGGGAGACCCAGTACTTC. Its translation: CASSSRTGRETQYF.

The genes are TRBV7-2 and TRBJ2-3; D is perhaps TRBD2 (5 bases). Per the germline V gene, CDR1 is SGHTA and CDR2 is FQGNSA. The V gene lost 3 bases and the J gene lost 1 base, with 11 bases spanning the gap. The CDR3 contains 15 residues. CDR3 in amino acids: CASSFAISGTDTQYF. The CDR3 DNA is TGTGCCAGCAGCTTCGCTATTAGCGGCACAGATACGCAGTATTTT.

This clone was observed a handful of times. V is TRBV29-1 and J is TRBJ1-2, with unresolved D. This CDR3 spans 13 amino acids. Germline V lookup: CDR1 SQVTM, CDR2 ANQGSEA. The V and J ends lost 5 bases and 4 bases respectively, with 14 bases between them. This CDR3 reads CSVPEARPYGYTF. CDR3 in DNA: TGCAGCGTTCCCGAGGCGAGACCCTATGGCTACACCTTC.

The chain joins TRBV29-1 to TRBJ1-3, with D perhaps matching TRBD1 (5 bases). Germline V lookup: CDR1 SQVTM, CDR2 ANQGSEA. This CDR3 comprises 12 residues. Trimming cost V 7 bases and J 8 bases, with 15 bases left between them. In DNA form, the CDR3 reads TGCAGCGGGGGGGTTCCGGGGGACACCATATATTTT. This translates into CSGGVPGDTIYF.

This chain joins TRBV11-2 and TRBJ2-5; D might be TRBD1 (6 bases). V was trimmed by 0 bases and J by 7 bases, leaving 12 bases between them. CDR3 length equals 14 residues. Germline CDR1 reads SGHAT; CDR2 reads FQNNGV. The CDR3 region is CASSLDTQGRTQYF. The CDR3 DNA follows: TGTGCCAGCAGCTTAGATACCCAGGGGAGGACCCAGTACTTC.

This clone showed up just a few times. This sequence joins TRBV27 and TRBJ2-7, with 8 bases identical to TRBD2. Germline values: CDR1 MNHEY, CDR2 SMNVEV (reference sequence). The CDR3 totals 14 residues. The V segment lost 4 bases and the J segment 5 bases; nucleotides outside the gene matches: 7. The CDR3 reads CASSSERESHEQYF. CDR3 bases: TGTGCCAGCAGTTCCGAGCGGGAGTCCCACGAGCAGTACTTC.

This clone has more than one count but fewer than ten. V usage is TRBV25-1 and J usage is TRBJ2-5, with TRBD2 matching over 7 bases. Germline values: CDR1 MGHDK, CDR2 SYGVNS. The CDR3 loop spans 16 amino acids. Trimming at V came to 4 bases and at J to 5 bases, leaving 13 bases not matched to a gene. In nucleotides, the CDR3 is TGTGCCAGCAGTGTATGGGGGAGGGCTCCTGAGGAGACCCAGTACTTC. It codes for CASSVWGRAPEETQYF.

This chain's CDR3 is CASSQEVAGGQETQYF. The DNA for the CDR3 is TGCGCCAGCAGCCAAGAGGTAGCGGGAGGGCAAGAGACCCAGTACTTC. The J gene is TRBJ2-5, the V gene TRBV4-1, with 11 bases aligning to TRBD2. Germline CDR1 and CDR2: MGHRA and YSYEKL. The CDR3 length is 16 residues. The V gene end was trimmed by 0 bases and the J gene end by 2 bases; junction bases not matched to a gene: 2.

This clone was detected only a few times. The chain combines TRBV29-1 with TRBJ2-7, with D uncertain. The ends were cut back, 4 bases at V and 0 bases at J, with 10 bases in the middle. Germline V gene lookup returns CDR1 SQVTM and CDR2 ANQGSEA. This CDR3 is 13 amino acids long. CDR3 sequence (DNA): TGCAGCGTTGTACTCAGGCTCTCCTACGAGCAGTACTTC. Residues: CSVVLRLSYEQYF.

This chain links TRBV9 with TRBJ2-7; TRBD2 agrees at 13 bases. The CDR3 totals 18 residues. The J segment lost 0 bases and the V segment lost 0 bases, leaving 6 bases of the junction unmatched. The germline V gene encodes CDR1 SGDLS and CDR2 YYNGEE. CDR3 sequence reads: CASSVGTSGRAFSYEQYF. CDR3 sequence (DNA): TGTGCCAGCAGCGTAGGAACTAGCGGGAGGGCCTTCTCCTACGAGCAGTACTTC. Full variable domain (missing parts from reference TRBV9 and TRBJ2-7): DSGVTQTPKHLITATGQRVTLRCSPRSGDLSVYWYQQSLDQGLQFLIQYYNGEERAKGNILERFSAQQFPDLHSELNLSSLELGDSALYFCASSVGTSGRAFSYEQYFGPGTRLTVT.